Following are 25 T cell receptor beta chains from one sample sequenced in a study of PD-L1 blockade in urothelial cancer. Generated by immunoSEQ multiplex PCR, the TCRdb table keeps only in-frame clones and is missing some. This table has under 150,000 clones, roughly 90% appearing once. Time point specified: peripheral blood 6 weeks after treatment start. Sequences were derived from PBMCs, sampled around atezolizumab (anti-PD-L1) treatment. All receptors come from a man in his 60s with urothelial cancer.

This rearrangement joins TRBV14 to TRBJ2-3, with 7 positions matching TRBD2. The V segment lost 2 bases and the J segment 4 bases; nucleotides outside the gene matches: 12. The CDR3 contains 17 residues. Germline CDR1 and CDR2: SGHDN and FVKESK. CDR3 sequence: CASSQFIPGLSSDTQYF. CDR3 DNA: TGTGCCAGCAGCCAATTTATCCCGGGACTAAGCTCAGATACGCAGTATTTT.

The CDR3 protein is CASSRQDRQGMNTEAFF. The CDR3 DNA reads TGTGCCAGTAGTCGACAGGACAGGCAGGGAATGAACACTGAAGCTTTCTTT. V is TRBV19 and J is TRBJ1-1, with TRBD1 matching over 7 bases. The length of the CDR3 is 17 residues. The V and J ends lost 5 bases and 0 bases, in that order; junction bases with no gene match: 12. Germline V CDR1 and CDR2: LNHDA, SQIVND (reference sequence).

The rearrangement joins TRBV5-4 to TRBJ2-1, with 10 bases fitting TRBD2. V shed 3 bases and J 5 bases; nucleotides not matched to a gene: 8. CDR3 size: 16 residues. CDR1 SGHNT and CDR2 YYREEE come from the germline V gene (reference sequence). CDR3 nucleotide sequence: TGTGCCAGCAGCTCTGCGCAACTAGCGGGAAACAATGAGCAGTTCTTC. Encoded protein: CASSSAQLAGNNEQFF.

The chain is built from TRBV9 and TRBJ1-6; D call uncertain. Germline CDR1 SGDLS, CDR2 YYNGEE. CDR3 size: 15 residues. V lost 0 bases to trimming and J lost 1 base, with 5 bases between them. CDR3 in DNA: TGTGCCAGCAGCGTAGGAGGATCCTATAATTCACCCCTCCACTTT. This sequence encodes CASSVGGSYNSPLHF.

The CDR3 sequence: CASSDSCRDRVNQPQHF. CDR3 DNA sequence: TGTGCCAGCAGTGACTCGTGCCGGGACAGGGTGAATCAGCCCCAGCATTTT. The chain couples TRBV6-4 to TRBJ1-5; 9 bases agree with TRBD1. The V and J ends lost 0 bases and 4 bases, in that order; junction bases with no gene match: 7. Germline V gene sequence: CDR1 MRHNA, CDR2 SNTAGT. The CDR3 runs 17 residues.

The chain combines TRBV5-1 with TRBJ2-5, with D hard to call. Trimming cost V 5 bases and J 2 bases, with 4 bases left between them. Germline values: CDR1 SGHRS, CDR2 YFSETQ. This CDR3 has 11 amino acids. CDR3 sequence (DNA): TGCGCCAGCAGAACTCAAGAGACCCAGTACTTC. Residues: CASRTQETQYF. The whole variable domain, remainder taken from reference TRBV5-1 and TRBJ2-5, is KAGVTQTPRYLIKTRGQQVTLSCSPISGHRSVSWYQQTPGQGLQFLFEYFSETQRNKGNFPGRFSGRQFSNSRSEMNVSTLELGDSALYLCASRTQETQYFGPGTRLLVL.

V and J are TRBV7-9 and TRBJ2-3; TRBD2 matches at 12 bases. V shed 4 bases, J shed 6 bases, and the junction held 2 bases outside the gene matches. Looked up from germline, CDR1 is SEHNR and CDR2 is FQNEAQ (reference sequence). This CDR3 region has 14 residues. This chain's CDR3 is CASSWTSGIDTQYF. CDR3 DNA sequence: TGTGCCAGCAGCTGGACTAGCGGGATTGATACGCAGTATTTT. The complete variable domain, with remaining parts taken from reference TRBV7-9 and TRBJ2-3, reads DTGVSQNPRHKITKRGQNVTFRCDPISEHNRLYWYRQTLGQGPEFLTYFQNEAQLEKSRLLSDRFSAERPKGSFSTLEIQRTEQGDSAMYLCASSWTSGIDTQYFGPGTRLTVL.

This rearrangement joins TRBV4-2 to TRBJ2-3, with TRBD1 matching over 7 bases. Germline values: CDR1 LGHNA, CDR2 YNFKEQ. The junction had 2 bases not matched to a gene; V was cut back by 1 base and J by 1 base. The CDR3 contains 15 residues. CDR3 sequence reads: CASSQGTGRTDTQYF. CDR3 bases: TGTGCCAGCAGCCAAGGGACAGGACGCACAGATACGCAGTATTTT.

The chain recombines TRBV2 with TRBJ1-1, with D perhaps matching TRBD1 (5 bases). Germline values: CDR1 SNHLY, CDR2 FYNNEI. Trimming cost V 4 bases and J 2 bases, with 14 bases left between them. CDR3 size: 15 residues. CDR3 sequence reads: CASSVTMTDNTEAFF. CDR3 in DNA: TGTGCCAGCAGTGTTACAATGACAGATAACACTGAAGCTTTCTTT.

The DNA of the CDR3 is TGTGCCAGTAGCTCTAGCGGATACGAGCAGTACTTC. This encodes CASSSSGYEQYF. The V and J genes are TRBV19 and TRBJ2-7; TRBD2 matches at 7 bases. The CDR3 sequence is 12 residues long. The J segment lost 4 bases and the V segment lost 6 bases, leaving 3 bases of the junction unmatched. CDR1 is LNHDA, CDR2 SQIVND, per germline (reference sequence).

V usage is TRBV7-3 and J usage is TRBJ2-6; D is unresolved. Germline assignment: CDR1 SGHTA and CDR2 FQGTGA. The CDR3 has 17 residues. Deletions cut 4 bases from V and 1 base from J, with 14 bases between. CDR3 coding DNA: TGTGCCAGCAGCTCCGCCGTTCCGGGTTCTGGGGCCAACGTCCTGACTTTC. Its protein is CASSSAVPGSGANVLTF.

This chain joins TRBV4-2 and TRBJ1-1, with D unclear. Germline CDR1 is LGHNA and CDR2 is YNFKEQ. The length of the CDR3 is 15 residues. V was clipped by 0 bases and J by 0 bases, with 8 bases between them. CDR3 sequence reads: CASSQEASMNTEAFF. For the CDR3, the DNA is TGTGCCAGCAGCCAAGAGGCTTCCATGAACACTGAAGCTTTCTTT.

This clone was counted a single time. The V gene is TRBV18, the J gene TRBJ2-5; 8 bases are shared with TRBD2. The CDR3 loop spans 20 amino acids. J gave up 4 bases and V 0 bases, and 19 bases lay outside the gene matches. Germline V gives CDR1 KGHSH, CDR2 LQKENI. CDR3: CASSPPVGKREYGSRETQYF. The CDR3 nucleotides are TGTGCCAGCTCACCACCGGTCGGGAAGCGGGAGTATGGTTCCCGAGAGACCCAGTACTTC.

This clone occurred once. The V call is TRBV7-8, the J call TRBJ1-1; tentatively, D is TRBD1 (5 bases). The ends were cut back, 5 bases at V and 4 bases at J, with 14 bases in the middle. The CDR3 is 14 residues long. Germline CDR1 SGHVS, CDR2 FQNEAQ. CDR3 protein: CASSPKVGGTEAFF. In DNA form, the CDR3 reads TGTGCCAGCAGCCCCAAAGTCGGGGGCACTGAAGCTTTCTTT.

The chain uses TRBV28 and TRBJ1-1, with TRBD1 as a possible D gene (6 bases). Trimming took 10 bases from V and 1 from J, leaving 10 bases between them. CDR1 and CDR2 from the germline V gene are MDHEN and SYDVKM. The CDR3 loop spans 12 amino acids. This CDR3 is CAIGQQNTEAFF. The DNA for the CDR3 is TGTGCCATCGGACAGCAGAACACTGAAGCTTTCTTT.

This chain joins TRBV28 and TRBJ2-7; weak D call: TRBD2 (7 bases). Between the trimmed V and J ends, which lost 5 bases and 2 bases, there was a span of 16 bases. The CDR3 is 15 residues long. CDR1 is MDHEN, CDR2 SYDVKM, per germline. The CDR3 sequence is CASSTAGASPYEQYF. The CDR3 DNA sequence: TGTGCCAGCAGTACCGCGGGGGCTTCCCCCTACGAGCAGTACTTC.

This clone was found once. The V and J genes are TRBV5-8 and TRBJ1-2; TRBD1 might be the D (5 bases). This CDR3 is 13 amino acids long. CDR1 is SGHTS, CDR2 YDEGEE, per germline. V lost 2 bases and J lost 6, with 11 bases in between. Here the CDR3 DNA reads TGTGCCAGCAGCTTACGACAGAACAATGGCTACACCTTC. Amino acids: CASSLRQNNGYTF. The full variable domain, its missing parts supplied by reference TRBV5-8 and TRBJ1-2, is EAGVTQSPTHLIKTRGQQATLRCSPISGHTSVYWYQQALGLGLQFLLWYDEGEERNRGNFPPRFSGRQFPNYSSELNVNALELEDSALYLCASSLRQNNGYTFGSGTRLTVV.

V gene TRBV7-6 combines with J gene TRBJ1-4; D gene uncertain. Per the germline V gene, CDR1 is SGHVS and CDR2 is FNYEAQ. There are 16 residues in the CDR3. The V end lost 2 bases, the J end lost 8 bases, and 18 bases lay between the germline ends. CDR3 coding DNA: TGTGCCAGCAGCTTAATGAGTCGAGGGTTAGGAGAAAAACTGTTTTTT. Translating gives CASSLMSRGLGEKLFF.

This chain joins TRBV2 and TRBJ2-7, with 9 bases identical to TRBD1. Losses at the gene ends were 3 bases for V and 4 bases for J; bases not matched to a gene: 4. The CDR3 is 14 amino acids. The germline V gene has CDR1 SNHLY and CDR2 FYNNEI. In DNA form, the CDR3 reads TGTGCCAGCAGTGATAGACAGGGGGTATACGAGCAGTACTTC. Protein product: CASSDRQGVYEQYF. Filled out from reference TRBV2 and TRBJ2-7, the complete variable domain reads EPEVTQTPSHQVTQMGQEVILRCVPISNHLYFYWYRQILGQKVEFLVSFYNNEISEKSEIFDDQFSVERPDGSNFTLKIRSTKLEDSAMYFCASSDRQGVYEQYFGPGTRLTVT.

V is TRBV28 and J is TRBJ1-5, with D hard to call. The germline V and J ends were trimmed by 5 bases and 2 bases, with 13 bases remaining between them. Germline CDR1 and CDR2: MDHEN and SYDVKM. CDR3 length equals 15 residues. CDR3 residues: CASSIINEGNQPQHF. DNA for the CDR3: TGTGCCAGCAGTATCATTAATGAGGGCAATCAGCCCCAGCATTTT.

The J gene is TRBJ2-3, the V gene TRBV4-3, with 14 bases matching TRBD2. The CDR3 runs 16 residues. Germline lookup yields CDR1 LGHNA and CDR2 YSLEER. The V and J ends lost 3 bases and 5 bases, in that order; junction bases with no gene match: 4. CDR3 DNA sequence: TGCGCCAGCAGCCAGACTAGCGGGGGGGCCGGAGATACGCAGTATTTT. It yields the protein CASSQTSGGAGDTQYF.

This sequence joins TRBV4-2 and TRBJ2-5, with 7 bases lining up with TRBD1. CDR1 and CDR2 (germline): LGHNA, YNFKEQ. This CDR3 has 14 residues. V trimming: 8 bases; J trimming: 0 bases; junction bases outside the gene matches: 6. The CDR3, as DNA: TGTGCCAGCCAACCGGGACAGTACCAAGAGACCCAGTACTTC. Its translation is CASQPGQYQETQYF.

The CDR3 DNA reads as TGTGCCAGCATCCTCGGAGGGATTGGGACTGAAGCTTTCTTT. Translating it yields CASILGGIGTEAFF. The rearrangement links TRBV5-8 to TRBJ1-1; D remains ambiguous. The germline CDR1 and CDR2 sequences are SGHTS and YDEGEE. The CDR3 runs to 14 residues. Trimming cost V 6 bases and J 5 bases, with 17 bases left between them. Together with reference TRBV5-8 and TRBJ1-1, the CDR3 gives the full variable domain: EAGVTQSPTHLIKTRGQQATLRCSPISGHTSVYWYQQALGLGLQFLLWYDEGEERNRGNFPPRFSGRQFPNYSSELNVNALELEDSALYLCASILGGIGTEAFFGQGTRLTVV.

The chain links TRBV30 to TRBJ2-3, with D tentatively TRBD2 (5 bases). The CDR3 runs to 14 residues. Germline loops: CDR1 GTSNPN, CDR2 SVGIG (reference sequence). V lost 0 bases and J lost 1, with 8 bases in between. CDR3 nucleotides: TGTGCCTGGAGTGTACGGGGAGGCACAGATACGCAGTATTTT. It translates to CAWSVRGGTDTQYF.

This clone occurred a few times. This chain connects TRBV5-6 to TRBJ2-5; TRBD1 is a possible D gene (5 bases). Germline lookup yields CDR1 SGHDT and CDR2 YYEEEE. CDR3 length equals 15 residues. Deletions cut 1 base from V and 8 bases from J, with 18 bases between. The CDR3 spells CASSLIGAASRTQYF. CDR3 coding DNA: TGTGCCAGCAGCTTGATTGGGGCTGCTTCTCGAACCCAGTACTTC.